This T cell receptor beta chain appears in the sequencing data of a study of shared clonotypes between healthy human individuals. In the study overall: CD4 naive and CD4 memory each took three plates per donor, while CD8 naive took two and CD8 memory one.

Sequencing used immunoSEQ multiplex PCR; TCRdb keeps in-frame clones, though not all of them. Of around 1.9 million clones listed, 93% were seen once; the top ten hold around 1.7%. CDR1 and CDR2 (germline): MNHEY, SMNVEV (reference sequence). Trimming stripped 2 bases from V and 5 bases from J, with 8 bases between. The CDR3 consists of 13 residues. CD45RO-negative, CCR7-selected cells formed the naive CD8 fraction, which excluded terminally differentiated effector memory CD45RA+ cells. The sequence was obtained from a man in his late teens or twenties in good health. Some clones in this sample may be carry-over from other donors' samples. The chain is built from TRBV27 and TRBJ2-3; D is undetermined. The sequenced sample was naive CD8+ T cells from PBMCs. The CDR3 bases are TGTGCCAGCAGTTTAATCGGGCGAGATACGCAGTATTTT. This encodes CASSLIGRDTQYF.